This T cell receptor beta chain was sequenced during a study of blood T cells in healthy people across ages. Study findings and constraints: Diversity figures derived from one million T cells were judged to underestimate the true value.

Remarks on this clonotype: The antigen is unknown.

Next came a second PCR, run for about 6 to 11 cycles, which used a sample-barcoded 5' primer along with a J-beta primer mix. All samples yielded 2.5 million or more CDR3-containing paired-end reads. TCRdb fed the 5' RACE reads into MiXCR, producing one record per CDR3 protein. The data hold some 1.7 million distinct CDR3 sequences, with 28% observed a single time. The CDR3 is 15 residues long. Germline trimming cut 6 bases from V and 9 bases from J; bases unmatched to any gene: 6. Sequenced sample: blood. This clonotype originated in a woman in her twenties or thirties in good health. The V call is TRBV12-3 or TRBV12-4, the J call TRBJ2-1; TRBD2 aligns across 15 bases. The CDR3 coding sequence is TGTGCCAGCAGAGGACTAGCGGGGGGGCCGGTTGAGCAGTTCTTC. It yields the protein CASRGLAGGPVEQFF.